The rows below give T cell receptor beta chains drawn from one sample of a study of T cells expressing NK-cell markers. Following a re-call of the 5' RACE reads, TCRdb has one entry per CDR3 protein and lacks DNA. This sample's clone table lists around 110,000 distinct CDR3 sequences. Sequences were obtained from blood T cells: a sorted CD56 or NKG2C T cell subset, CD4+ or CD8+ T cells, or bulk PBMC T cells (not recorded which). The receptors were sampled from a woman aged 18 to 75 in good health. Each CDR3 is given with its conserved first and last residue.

CDR3aa: CSARDWTVYNEQFF; j_gene: TRBJ2-1; v_gene: TRBV20-1
CDR3aa: CASSLPPREARETQYF; j_gene: TRBJ2-5; v_gene: TRBV13
CDR3aa: CSVLLLTNTGELFF; j_gene: TRBJ2-2; v_gene: TRBV29-1
CDR3aa: CASSQVTSPTQYF; j_gene: TRBJ2-3; v_gene: TRBV14
CDR3aa: CAIRTGRTGGELFF; j_gene: TRBJ2-2; v_gene: TRBV19
CDR3aa: CASSYPTAGLDTQYF; j_gene: TRBJ2-3; v_gene: TRBV7-9
CDR3aa: CSGRTANYGYTF; j_gene: TRBJ1-2; v_gene: TRBV29-1
CDR3aa: CASSQEFRIPSGANVLTF; j_gene: TRBJ2-6; v_gene: TRBV4-3
CDR3aa: CASSPGQGSTDTQYF; j_gene: TRBJ2-3; v_gene: TRBV11-1
CDR3aa: CASSPRAHHHEQFF; j_gene: TRBJ2-1; v_gene: TRBV7-8
CDR3aa: CASVQPGQQMETQYF; j_gene: TRBJ2-5; v_gene: TRBV23-1
CDR3aa: CASNQGLTDTQYF; j_gene: TRBJ2-3; v_gene: TRBV19
CDR3aa: CASSQEGTGGIGNTEAFF; j_gene: TRBJ1-1; v_gene: TRBV4-2
CDR3aa: CASSYGVWGEKLFF; j_gene: TRBJ1-4; v_gene: TRBV6-5
CDR3aa: CSAGDSYEQYF; j_gene: TRBJ2-7; v_gene: TRBV29-1
CDR3aa: CASSQDLGFEGYTF; j_gene: TRBJ1-2; v_gene: TRBV4-3
CDR3aa: CASSYQGGIQETQYF; j_gene: TRBJ2-5; v_gene: TRBV6-2/TRBV6-3
CDR3aa: CSVESDRNLQETQYF; j_gene: TRBJ2-5; v_gene: TRBV29-1
CDR3aa: CASSFPRGRERLETQYF; j_gene: TRBJ2-5; v_gene: TRBV3-1
CDR3aa: CASSRWASGVPEQFF; j_gene: TRBJ2-1; v_gene: TRBV7-9
CDR3aa: CASSVGGYQETQYF; j_gene: TRBJ2-5; v_gene: TRBV9
CDR3aa: CASSSREIGSYNEQFF; j_gene: TRBJ2-1; v_gene: TRBV7-9
CDR3aa: CSVVVDRANTEAFF; j_gene: TRBJ1-1; v_gene: TRBV29-1
CDR3aa: CASSMGGRALYETQYF; j_gene: TRBJ2-5; v_gene: TRBV19
CDR3aa: CSARDEWTMSSGANVLTF; j_gene: TRBJ2-6; v_gene: TRBV20-1
CDR3aa: CASSYSIDDTNYGYTF; j_gene: TRBJ1-2; v_gene: TRBV6-2/TRBV6-3
CDR3aa: CASSHLASEQFF; j_gene: TRBJ2-1; v_gene: TRBV7-9
CDR3aa: CASSQGQGFFAETQYF; j_gene: TRBJ2-5; v_gene: TRBV4-1
CDR3aa: CASSLTGNSYNEQFF; j_gene: TRBJ2-1; v_gene: TRBV7-6